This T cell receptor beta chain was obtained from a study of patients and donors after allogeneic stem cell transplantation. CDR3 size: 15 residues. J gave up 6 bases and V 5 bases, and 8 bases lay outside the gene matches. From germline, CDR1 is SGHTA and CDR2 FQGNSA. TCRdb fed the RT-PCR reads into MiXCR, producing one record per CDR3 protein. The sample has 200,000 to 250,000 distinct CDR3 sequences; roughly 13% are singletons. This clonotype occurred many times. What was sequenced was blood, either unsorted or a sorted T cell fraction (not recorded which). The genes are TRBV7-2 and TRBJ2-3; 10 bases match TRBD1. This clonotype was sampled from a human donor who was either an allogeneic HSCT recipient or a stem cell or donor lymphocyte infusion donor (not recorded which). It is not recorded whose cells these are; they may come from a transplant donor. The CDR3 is CASSIWGQGSDTQYF. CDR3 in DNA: TGTGCCAGCAGCATCTGGGGACAGGGGTCTGATACGCAGTATTTT.